One and the same sample provided the 26 T cell receptor beta chains below, sequenced in a study of OX40 agonist ivuxolimab in advanced cancers. The table came from immunoSEQ multiplex PCR; TCRdb's copy has only in-frame clones and leaves some out. The sample carries about 110,000 clones, around 93% recorded once. The specimen comprised CD4+ or CD8+ T cells sorted from blood, sampled in a trial of the OX40 agonist ivuxolimab. The origin of the receptors is an adult with an advanced solid tumor such as melanoma, head and neck, liver or kidney cancer.

V gene TRBV5-4 combines with J gene TRBJ2-2, with a weak D call TRBD2 (5 bases). This CDR3 contains 13 residues. The germline gives CDR1 SGHNT, CDR2 YYREEE (reference sequence). V was clipped by 4 bases and J by 3 bases, with 7 bases between them. The CDR3 DNA reads TGTGCCAGCAGCACGGACTACACCGGGGAGCTGTTTTTT. Protein sequence: CASSTDYTGELFF.

V gene TRBV2 combines with J gene TRBJ2-3, with 9 positions matching TRBD2. V was clipped by 4 bases and J by 0 bases; unmatched bases: 5. The CDR3 is made up of 16 amino acids. Germline V lookup: CDR1 SNHLY, CDR2 FYNNEI. CDR3 in DNA: TGTGCCAGCAGTGGGTTAGCGGGGGTGAGCACAGATACGCAGTATTTT. It encodes CASSGLAGVSTDTQYF.

CDR3 protein: CASSLPDNQETQYF. CDR3 nucleotide sequence: TGCGCCAGCAGCCTACCTGACAACCAAGAGACCCAGTACTTC. The rearrangement links TRBV5-1 to TRBJ2-5; D is unresolved. CDR3 size: 14 residues. The V end lost 4 bases, the J end lost 0 bases, and 10 bases lay between the germline ends. Germline CDR1 is SGHRS and CDR2 is YFSETQ.

J is TRBJ2-5 and V is TRBV7-2; D may be TRBD2 (5 bases). V lost 8 bases to trimming and J lost 7 bases, with 17 bases between them. The germline gives CDR1 SGHTA, CDR2 FQGNSA. The CDR3 totals 13 residues. The CDR3 sequence: CASALNMEATQYF. CDR3 coding DNA: TGTGCCAGCGCGTTGAACATGGAGGCGACCCAGTACTTC.

This chain joins TRBV5-1 and TRBJ1-1, with 7 bases matching TRBD1. V lost 0 bases, J lost 8 bases, and 1 base stayed unmatched. This CDR3 has 12 residues. CDR1 SGHRS and CDR2 YFSETQ come from the germline V gene. Written as DNA, the CDR3 is TGCGCCAGCAGCTTGGGGGGACAGGAAGCTTTCTTT. This sequence encodes CASSLGGQEAFF.

The chain couples TRBV6-1 to TRBJ1-2, with D uncertain. Germline-derived CDR1 and CDR2 are MNHNS and SASEGT. V lost 5 bases and J 8 bases, leaving 15 bases between the germline ends. The CDR3 is made up of 13 amino acids. CDR3 region: CASSSGEGRGYTF. The CDR3 DNA reads TGTGCCAGCAGTTCGGGAGAGGGTAGAGGCTACACCTTC.

V usage is TRBV6-1 and J usage is TRBJ1-1; 12 nucleotides align to TRBD1. The CDR3 is made up of 17 amino acids. The germline gives CDR1 MNHNS, CDR2 SASEGT. J lost 1 base, V lost 4 bases, and 7 bases had no gene match. The CDR3 bases are TGTGCCAGCAGTGGCGGGACAGGGGGCGCCGGGAACACTGAAGCTTTCTTT. This sequence encodes CASSGGTGGAGNTEAFF.

The chain employs TRBV7-3 and TRBJ2-1; possibly TRBD1 or TRBD2 for D (5 bases each). Germline CDR1 SGHTA, CDR2 FQGTGA. CDR3 length: 15 residues. V was clipped by 6 bases and J by 1 base, with 13 bases between them. CDR3 sequence reads: CASSSSWGSYNEQFF. CDR3 in DNA: TGTGCCAGCAGTTCCTCCTGGGGGTCCTACAATGAGCAGTTCTTC.

The V and J genes are TRBV21-1 and TRBJ1-1; TRBD1, the D gene given by the table, was not confirmed from the DNA. TRBV21-1 corresponds to a pseudogene. CDR3 length: 12 amino acids. The CDR3: CASSAGLPEAFF. The CDR3 DNA is TGTGCCAGCAGCGCAGGGCTTCCTGAAGCTTTCTTT.

The chain recombines TRBV7-8 with TRBJ2-3; 10 positions agree with TRBD1. The junction had 3 bases not matched to a gene; V was cut back by 5 bases and J by 4 bases. Looked up from germline, CDR1 is SGHVS and CDR2 is FQNEAQ. There are 14 residues in the CDR3. This CDR3 reads CASSADRGADTQYF. The CDR3 bases are TGTGCCAGCAGCGCGGACAGGGGGGCAGATACGCAGTATTTT. The full variable domain, rest sourced from reference TRBV7-8 and TRBJ2-3, is GAGVSQSPRYKVAKRGQDVALRCDPISGHVSLFWYQQALGQGPEFLTYFQNEAQLDKSGLPSDRFFAERPEGSVSTLKIQRTQQEDSAVYLCASSADRGADTQYFGPGTRLTVL.

Here the CDR3 reads CASSELGLGLDEQFF. In DNA, the CDR3 is TGTGCCAGCAGTGAATTGGGGCTCGGGTTGGATGAGCAGTTCTTC. The J gene is TRBJ2-1, the V gene TRBV6-1; TRBD1 is a possible D gene (5 bases). V lost 2 bases to trimming and J lost 8 bases, with 16 bases between them. This CDR3 contains 15 residues. The germline gives CDR1 MNHNS, CDR2 SASEGT.

The chain has TRBV5-1 and TRBJ1-1; D is possibly TRBD1 (6 bases). Germline-derived CDR1 and CDR2 are SGHRS and YFSETQ. Trimming stripped 0 bases from V and 1 base from J, with 13 bases between. There are 16 residues in the CDR3. CDR3 loop: CASSLDLGATNTEAFF. The CDR3 DNA is TGCGCCAGCAGCTTGGATCTGGGGGCCACGAACACTGAAGCTTTCTTT.

The chain combines TRBV9 with TRBJ2-4; 16 bases are shared with TRBD2. V shed 0 bases and J 8 bases; nucleotides not matched to a gene: 11. CDR1 and CDR2 (germline): SGDLS, YYNGEE. This CDR3 has 19 residues. The DNA of the CDR3 is TGTGCCAGCAGCGTAGGTGTAGGGACTAGCGGGAGGGCCACGGACATTCAGTACTTC. This gives the protein CASSVGVGTSGRATDIQYF.

This chain connects TRBV27 to TRBJ2-7, with 7 bases fitting TRBD2. The V gene's germline CDR1 is MNHEY and CDR2 SMNVEV (reference sequence). The CDR3 runs to 15 residues. The J segment lost 4 bases and the V segment lost 3 bases, leaving 9 bases of the junction unmatched. The CDR3 loop reads CASSLSLASGYEQYF. CDR3 bases: TGTGCCAGCAGTTTGAGTTTGGCTAGCGGATACGAGCAGTACTTC.

The CDR3 loop reads CASRDGLAGGTDTQYF. CDR3 nucleotides: TGTGCCAGCAGGGACGGACTAGCGGGGGGCACAGATACGCAGTATTTT. The chain combines TRBV2 with TRBJ2-3, with 13 bases that match TRBD2. CDR3 length equals 16 residues. V shed 6 bases and J 1 base; nucleotides not matched to a gene: 4. The germline V gene has CDR1 SNHLY and CDR2 FYNNEI.

The chain carries TRBV19 and TRBJ2-1; 10 bases match TRBD2. The V gene's germline CDR1 is LNHDA and CDR2 SQIVND (reference sequence). V shed 6 bases and J 7 bases; nucleotides not matched to a gene: 3. This CDR3 has 13 amino acids. The CDR3 nucleotides read TGTGCCAGTAGAGCGGGAGGGCAAAATGAGCAGTTCTTC. Protein: CASRAGGQNEQFF.

The CDR3 sequence is CASSLEDPTTDTQYF. CDR3 nucleotide sequence: TGCGCCAGCAGCTTGGAGGATCCCACTACAGATACGCAGTATTTT. The chain uses TRBV5-1 and TRBJ2-3; no clear D. Trimming cost V 0 bases and J 3 bases, with 11 bases left between them. This CDR3 is 15 amino acids long. Germline V gives CDR1 SGHRS, CDR2 YFSETQ.

The chain has TRBV5-1 and TRBJ1-5; D is undetermined. V was shortened by 3 bases and J by 2 bases, with 9 bases between the two germline ends. CDR1 SGHRS and CDR2 YFSETQ come from the germline V gene. This CDR3 is 14 amino acids long. The CDR3: CASSWYGGNQPQHF. The CDR3 DNA is TGCGCCAGCAGCTGGTACGGGGGCAATCAGCCCCAGCATTTT.

This clone was recorded once. This chain uses TRBV5-1 with TRBJ2-7; possibly TRBD2 for D (6 bases). The CDR3 consists of 14 residues. Germline loops: CDR1 SGHRS, CDR2 YFSETQ. V was pared by 4 bases and J by 5 bases, with 16 bases between. This chain's CDR3 is CASSPGAGRNEQYF. The CDR3, as DNA: TGCGCCAGCAGCCCCGGGGCAGGGAGGAACGAGCAGTACTTC.

This rearrangement joins TRBV28 to TRBJ1-1; a weak D match, TRBD1 (5 bases). Per germline, CDR1 MDHEN and CDR2 SYDVKM. The CDR3 has 12 residues. Trimming removed 3 bases from V and 11 bases from J, with 13 bases in between. The CDR3 reads CASSLRDRGAFF. CDR3 nucleotides: TGTGCCAGCAGTTTGAGGGATCGGGGGGCTTTCTTT. Based on the CDR3 plus reference TRBV28 and TRBJ1-1, the full variable domain is DVKVTQSSRYLVKRTGEKVFLECVQDMDHENMFWYRQDPGLGLRLIYFSYDVKMKEKGDIPEGYSVSREKKERFSLILESASTNQTSMYLCASSLRDRGAFFGQGTRLTVV.

The chain employs TRBV30 and TRBJ2-2; 14 positions match TRBD2. V lost 4 bases, J lost 7 bases, and 5 bases stayed unmatched. The germline gives CDR1 GTSNPN, CDR2 SVGIG (reference sequence). This CDR3 region has 15 residues. The CDR3 sequence: CAWTGTSGSHGELFF. The CDR3 nucleotides are TGTGCCTGGACAGGGACTAGCGGGAGTCACGGGGAGCTGTTTTTT.

The J gene is TRBJ1-5, the V gene TRBV2; maybe TRBD1 (6 bases). V lost 6 bases and J 0 bases, leaving 9 bases between the germline ends. Germline lookup yields CDR1 SNHLY and CDR2 FYNNEI. The CDR3 has 14 residues. DNA of the CDR3: TGTGCCAGCAGACAGGGTTATAGCAATCAGCCCCAGCATTTT. Translation: CASRQGYSNQPQHF.

This clone was detected once. This rearrangement joins TRBV6-6 to TRBJ1-2; 8 bases align to TRBD1. The germline V gene encodes CDR1 MNHNY and CDR2 SVGAGI (reference sequence). The CDR3 runs 15 residues. V was pared by 6 bases and J by 4 bases, with 10 bases of the junction left unmatched. The CDR3 nucleotides are TGTGCCAGCAGATCTGCACAGGGGGAAGGCTATGGCTACACCTTC. Translated: CASRSAQGEGYGYTF.

V is TRBV5-6 and J is TRBJ1-4, with 7 bases aligning to TRBD1. The CDR3 totals 15 residues. J was trimmed by 7 bases and V by 3 bases; bases with no gene match: 9. Germline V CDR1 and CDR2: SGHDT, YYEEEE. CDR3 bases: TGTGCCAGCAGCTCCGAGACAGGGTCGGTTGAAAAACTGTTTTTT. Residues: CASSSETGSVEKLFF.

V and J are TRBV19 and TRBJ2-7; 7 bases agree with TRBD2. The germline V gene encodes CDR1 LNHDA and CDR2 SQIVND (reference sequence). This CDR3 is built from 14 residues. V lost 2 bases and J lost 1; bases outside the gene matches: 2. CDR3 in amino acids: CASSIPGGSYEQYF. The CDR3 DNA is TGTGCCAGTAGTATACCGGGGGGTTCCTACGAGCAGTACTTC.

The chain is built from TRBV2 and TRBJ2-3; 9 positions agree with TRBD2. The J segment lost 9 bases and the V segment lost 6 bases, leaving 4 bases of the junction unmatched. The CDR3 contains 12 residues. CDR1 is SNHLY, CDR2 FYNNEI, per germline. The CDR3 region has the DNA TGTGCCAGCAGCCTCGGACTAGCGACGCAGTATTTT. Translating gives CASSLGLATQYF. Full variable domain (missing parts from reference TRBV2 and TRBJ2-3): EPEVTQTPSHQVTQMGQEVILRCVPISNHLYFYWYRQILGQKVEFLVSFYNNEISEKSEIFDDQFSVERPDGSNFTLKIRSTKLEDSAMYFCASSLGLATQYFGPGTRLTVL.